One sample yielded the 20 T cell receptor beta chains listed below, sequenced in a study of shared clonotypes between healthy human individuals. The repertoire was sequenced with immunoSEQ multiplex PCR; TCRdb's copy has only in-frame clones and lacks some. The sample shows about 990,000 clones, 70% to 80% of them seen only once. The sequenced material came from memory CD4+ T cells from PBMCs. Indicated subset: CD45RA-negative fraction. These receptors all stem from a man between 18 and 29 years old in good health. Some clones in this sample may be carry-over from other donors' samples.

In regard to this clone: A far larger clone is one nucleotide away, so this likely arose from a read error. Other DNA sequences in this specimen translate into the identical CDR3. The CDR3 reads CASSLGDGTYEQYF. The CDR3 nucleotides are TGTGCCAGCAGTTTAGGGGACGGGACCTACGAGCAGTACTTC. This chain connects TRBV7-2 to TRBJ2-5; D is perhaps TRBD1 or TRBD2 (5 bases each). TRBJ2-7 explains the end of the DNA better; the J call may be wrong. Germline V gene data show CDR1 as SGHTA and CDR2 as FQGNSA. The CDR3 is 14 amino acids.

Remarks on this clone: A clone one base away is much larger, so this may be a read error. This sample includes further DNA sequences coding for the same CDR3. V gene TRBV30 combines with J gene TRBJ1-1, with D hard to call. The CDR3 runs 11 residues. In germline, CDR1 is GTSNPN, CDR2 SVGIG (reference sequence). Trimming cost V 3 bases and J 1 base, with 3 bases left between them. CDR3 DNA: TGTGCCTGGAGAGAGAACACTGAAGCTTTCTTT. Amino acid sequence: CAWRENTEAFF.

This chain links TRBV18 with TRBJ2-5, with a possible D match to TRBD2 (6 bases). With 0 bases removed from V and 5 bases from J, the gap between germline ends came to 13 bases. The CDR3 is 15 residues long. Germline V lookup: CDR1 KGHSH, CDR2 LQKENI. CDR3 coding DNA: TGTGCCAGCTCACCACCGACCTTACGGGGGGAGACCCAGTACTTC. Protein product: CASSPPTLRGETQYF. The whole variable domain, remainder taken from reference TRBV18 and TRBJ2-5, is NAGVMQNPRHLVRRRGQEARLRCSPMKGHSHVYWYRQLPEEGLKFMVYLQKENIIDESGMPKERFSAEFPKEGPSILRIQQVVRGDSAAYFCASSPPTLRGETQYFGPGTRLLVL.

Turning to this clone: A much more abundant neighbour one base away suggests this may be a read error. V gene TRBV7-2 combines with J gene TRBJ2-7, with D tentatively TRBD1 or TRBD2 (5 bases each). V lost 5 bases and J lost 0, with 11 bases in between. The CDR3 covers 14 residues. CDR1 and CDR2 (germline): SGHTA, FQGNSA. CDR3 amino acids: CASSPAGSSYEQYF. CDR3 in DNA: TGTGCCAGCAGCCCCGCAGGGAGCTCCTACGAGCAGTACTTC.

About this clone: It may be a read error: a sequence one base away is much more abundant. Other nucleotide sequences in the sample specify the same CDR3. The CDR3 DNA is TGTGCCAGCAGCGTAGGGACGCAAGAGACCCAGTACTTC. It yields the protein CASSVGTQETQYF. The chain carries TRBV9 and TRBJ2-5, with no clear D. Germline CDR1 is SGDLS and CDR2 is YYNGEE. Trimming left V 0 bases short and J 2 bases short, with 5 bases between. This CDR3 region has 13 residues. The full variable domain, completed using reference TRBV9 and TRBJ2-5, is DSGVTQTPKHLITATGQRVTLRCSPRSGDLSVYWYQQSLDQGLQFLIQYYNGEERAKGNILERFSAQQFPDLHSELNLSSLELGDSALYFCASSVGTQETQYFGPGTRLLVL.

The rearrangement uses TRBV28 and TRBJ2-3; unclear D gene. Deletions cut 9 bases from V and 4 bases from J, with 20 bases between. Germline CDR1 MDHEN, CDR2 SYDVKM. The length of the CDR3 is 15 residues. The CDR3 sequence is CASHARPPRADTQYF. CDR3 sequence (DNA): TGTGCCAGTCACGCCCGGCCCCCTCGGGCAGATACGCAGTATTTT. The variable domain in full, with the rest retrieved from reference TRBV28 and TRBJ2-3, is DVKVTQSSRYLVKRTGEKVFLECVQDMDHENMFWYRQDPGLGLRLIYFSYDVKMKEKGDIPEGYSVSREKKERFSLILESASTNQTSMYLCASHARPPRADTQYFGPGTRLTVL.

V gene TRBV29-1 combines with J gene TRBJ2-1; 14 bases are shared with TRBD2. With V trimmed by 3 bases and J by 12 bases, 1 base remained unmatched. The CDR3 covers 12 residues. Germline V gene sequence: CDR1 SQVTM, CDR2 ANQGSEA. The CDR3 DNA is TGCAGCGTTGAGGGGACTAGCGGGAGGCAGTTCTTC. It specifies CSVEGTSGRQFF.

CDR3 region: CASSLPTQDNEQFF. The CDR3 DNA is TGCGCCAGCAGCTTGCCTACGCAGGACAATGAGCAGTTCTTC. The V call is TRBV5-1, the J call TRBJ2-1; D remains ambiguous. Germline V gene sequence: CDR1 SGHRS, CDR2 YFSETQ. Trimming took 1 base from V and 5 from J, leaving 10 bases between them. The CDR3 length is 14 residues.

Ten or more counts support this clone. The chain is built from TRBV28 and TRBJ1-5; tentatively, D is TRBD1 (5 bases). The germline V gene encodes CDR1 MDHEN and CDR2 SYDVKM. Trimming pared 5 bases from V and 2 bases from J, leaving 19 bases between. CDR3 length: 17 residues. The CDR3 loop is CASSTWTSGFGNQPQHF. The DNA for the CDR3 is TGTGCCAGCAGTACCTGGACCTCAGGGTTCGGCAATCAGCCCCAGCATTTT.

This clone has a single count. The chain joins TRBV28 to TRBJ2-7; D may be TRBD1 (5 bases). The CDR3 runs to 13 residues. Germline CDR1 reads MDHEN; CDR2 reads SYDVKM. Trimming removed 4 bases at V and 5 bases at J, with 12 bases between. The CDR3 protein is CASSSLARDEQYF. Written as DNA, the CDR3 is TGTGCCAGCAGTTCCTTGGCCAGGGACGAGCAGTACTTC. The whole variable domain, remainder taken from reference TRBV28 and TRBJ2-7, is DVKVTQSSRYLVKRTGEKVFLECVQDMDHENMFWYRQDPGLGLRLIYFSYDVKMKEKGDIPEGYSVSREKKERFSLILESASTNQTSMYLCASSSLARDEQYFGPGTRLTVT.

CDR3 sequence reads: CASSPRGDQGAHTQYF. The CDR3 region has the DNA TGTGCCAGCAGCCCCCGGGGGGACCAGGGGGCCCATACGCAGTATTTT. The chain employs TRBV9 and TRBJ2-3, with D tentatively TRBD1 (8 bases). The CDR3 covers 16 residues. Per the germline V gene, CDR1 is SGDLS and CDR2 is YYNGEE. V lost 4 bases to trimming and J lost 7 bases, with 22 bases between them.

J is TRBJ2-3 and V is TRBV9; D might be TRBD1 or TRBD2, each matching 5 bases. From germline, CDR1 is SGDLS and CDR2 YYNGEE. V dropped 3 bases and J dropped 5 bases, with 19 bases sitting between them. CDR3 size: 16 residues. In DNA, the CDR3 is TGTGCCAGCAGCGCCCGCCTCGGGACGGGCCTAGATACGCAGTATTTT. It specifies CASSARLGTGLDTQYF.

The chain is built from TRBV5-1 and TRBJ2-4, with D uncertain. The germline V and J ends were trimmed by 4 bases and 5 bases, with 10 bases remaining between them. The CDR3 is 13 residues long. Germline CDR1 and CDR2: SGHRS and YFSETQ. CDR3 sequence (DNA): TGCGCCAGCAGCCCGTGGCCTGAAAACATTCAGTACTTC. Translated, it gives CASSPWPENIQYF.

CDR3 sequence (DNA): TGCGCCAGCAGCTTGTTTGGGGGAGGAGATACGCAGTATTTT. Its translation is CASSLFGGGDTQYF. The chain recombines TRBV5-1 with TRBJ2-3, with D tentatively TRBD2 (6 bases). Germline assignment: CDR1 SGHRS and CDR2 YFSETQ. The CDR3 covers 14 residues. With 1 base removed from V and 5 bases from J, the gap between germline ends came to 11 bases.

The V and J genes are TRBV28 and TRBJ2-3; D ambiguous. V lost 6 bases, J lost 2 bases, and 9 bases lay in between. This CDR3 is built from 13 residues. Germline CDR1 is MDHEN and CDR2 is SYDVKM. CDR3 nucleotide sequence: TGTGCCAGCAGAACGGCCGCCACAGATACGCAGTATTTT. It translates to CASRTAATDTQYF.

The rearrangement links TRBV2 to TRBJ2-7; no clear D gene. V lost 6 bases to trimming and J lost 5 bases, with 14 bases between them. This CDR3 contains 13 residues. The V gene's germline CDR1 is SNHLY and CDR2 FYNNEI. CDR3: CASRFMKGNEQYF. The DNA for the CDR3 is TGTGCCAGCAGGTTTATGAAGGGAAACGAGCAGTACTTC. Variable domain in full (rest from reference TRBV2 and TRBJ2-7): EPEVTQTPSHQVTQMGQEVILRCVPISNHLYFYWYRQILGQKVEFLVSFYNNEISEKSEIFDDQFSVERPDGSNFTLKIRSTKLEDSAMYFCASRFMKGNEQYFGPGTRLTVT.

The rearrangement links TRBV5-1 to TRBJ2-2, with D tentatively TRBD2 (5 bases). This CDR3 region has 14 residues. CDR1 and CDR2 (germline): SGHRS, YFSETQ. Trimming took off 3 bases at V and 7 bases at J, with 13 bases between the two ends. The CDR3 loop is CASSWGAVDGELFF. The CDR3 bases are TGCGCCAGCAGCTGGGGAGCAGTGGACGGGGAGCTGTTTTTT.

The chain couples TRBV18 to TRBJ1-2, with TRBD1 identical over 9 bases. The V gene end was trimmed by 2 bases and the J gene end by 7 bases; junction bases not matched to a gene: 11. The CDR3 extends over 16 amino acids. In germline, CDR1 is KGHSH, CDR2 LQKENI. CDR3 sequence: CASSPSRDRVEGGYTF. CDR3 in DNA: TGTGCCAGCTCACCATCGCGGGACAGGGTAGAAGGTGGCTACACCTTC.

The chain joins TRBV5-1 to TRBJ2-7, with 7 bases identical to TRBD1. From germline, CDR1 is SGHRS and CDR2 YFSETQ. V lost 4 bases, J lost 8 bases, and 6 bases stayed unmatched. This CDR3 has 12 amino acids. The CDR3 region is CASSPQGEKQYF. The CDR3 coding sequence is TGCGCCAGCAGCCCCCAGGGGGAAAAGCAGTACTTC.

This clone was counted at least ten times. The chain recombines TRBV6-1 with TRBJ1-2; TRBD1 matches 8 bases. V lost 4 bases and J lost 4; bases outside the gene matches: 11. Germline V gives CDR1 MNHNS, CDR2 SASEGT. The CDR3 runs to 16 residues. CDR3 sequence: CASSVTWTGKGYGYTF. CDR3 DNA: TGTGCCAGCAGTGTGACTTGGACAGGGAAAGGCTATGGCTACACCTTC.